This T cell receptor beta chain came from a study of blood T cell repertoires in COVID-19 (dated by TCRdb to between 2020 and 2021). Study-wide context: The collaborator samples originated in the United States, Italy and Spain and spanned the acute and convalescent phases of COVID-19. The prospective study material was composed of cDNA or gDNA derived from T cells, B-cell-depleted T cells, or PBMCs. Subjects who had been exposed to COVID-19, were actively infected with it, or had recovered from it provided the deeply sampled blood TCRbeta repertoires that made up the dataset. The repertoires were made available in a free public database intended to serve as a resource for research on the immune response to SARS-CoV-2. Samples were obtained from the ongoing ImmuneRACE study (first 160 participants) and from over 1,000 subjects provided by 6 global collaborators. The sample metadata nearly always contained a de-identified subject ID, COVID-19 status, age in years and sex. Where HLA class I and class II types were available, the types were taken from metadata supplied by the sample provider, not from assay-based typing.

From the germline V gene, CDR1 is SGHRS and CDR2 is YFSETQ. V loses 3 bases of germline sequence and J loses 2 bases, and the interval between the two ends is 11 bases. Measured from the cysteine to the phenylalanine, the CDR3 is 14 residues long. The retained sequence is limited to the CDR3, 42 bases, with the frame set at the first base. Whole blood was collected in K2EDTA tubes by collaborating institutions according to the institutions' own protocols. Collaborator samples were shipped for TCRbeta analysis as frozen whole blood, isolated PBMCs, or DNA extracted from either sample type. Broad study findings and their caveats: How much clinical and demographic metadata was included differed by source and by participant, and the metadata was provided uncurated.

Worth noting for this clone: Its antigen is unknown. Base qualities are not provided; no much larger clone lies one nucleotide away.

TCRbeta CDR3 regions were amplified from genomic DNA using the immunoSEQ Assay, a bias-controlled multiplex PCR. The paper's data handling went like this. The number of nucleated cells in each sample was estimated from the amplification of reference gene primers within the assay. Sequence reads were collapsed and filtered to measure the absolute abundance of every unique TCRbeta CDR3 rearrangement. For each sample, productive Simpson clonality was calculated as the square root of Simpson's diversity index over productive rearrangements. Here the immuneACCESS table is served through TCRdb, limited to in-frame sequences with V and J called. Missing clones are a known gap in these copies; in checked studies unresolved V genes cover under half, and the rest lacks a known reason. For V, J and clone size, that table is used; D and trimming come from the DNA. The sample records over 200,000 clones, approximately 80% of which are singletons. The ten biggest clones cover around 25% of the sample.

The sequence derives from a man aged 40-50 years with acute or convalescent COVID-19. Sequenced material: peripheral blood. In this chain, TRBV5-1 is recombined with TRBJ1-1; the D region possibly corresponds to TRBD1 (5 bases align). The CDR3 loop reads CASSSLGTNTEAFF. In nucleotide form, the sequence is TGCGCCAGCAGCTCTCTCGGGACTAACACTGAAGCTTTCTTT.